This TCR beta chain was sequenced for a study of a mutant IDH1 vaccine in newly diagnosed glioma. Sequencing was performed with immunoSEQ multiplex PCR; in TCRdb, only in-frame clones are kept and a portion is missing. The table has about 50,000 clones, approximately 78% seen once; the top ten hold 5.2%. Noted time point: week 5, during vaccination. In every dose of vaccine, 300 ug of mutant IDH1 20-mer peptide was given alongside topical imiquimod. On this clone: Its antigen is currently unknown.

The germline V gene encodes CDR1 SGHTA and CDR2 FQGNSA. The V end was cut by 5 bases, the J end by 6 bases, with 16 bases between. CDR3 length equals 15 residues. The sample consisted of PBMCs, taken from a glioma patient whose treatment included an IDH1 peptide vaccine. The clonotype originates from a man aged 45-60 years with glioma. This sequence joins TRBV7-2 and TRBJ1-4, with D maybe TRBD1 (6 bases). CDR3 sequence reads: CASSVGQSSHEKLFF. CDR3 bases: TGTGCCAGCAGCGTCGGACAGTCATCACATGAAAAACTGTTTTTT.